This record concerns one TCR beta chain sequence. Its antigen is not known. The PCR was carried out with 60 Vbeta primers and 13 Jbeta primers. The method was immunoSEQ multiplex PCR; TCRdb's version includes in-frame clones alone and lacks a portion of them. The sample gives 75,000 to 90,000 clones, just under 80% of which show up once; roughly 8.9% is in the top ten. The sample belongs to a study of cytomegalovirus exposure and HLA in healthy donors. The study's findings and limits: Earlier analysis looked at TCR beta V segments, and most were productive about 87% or about 30% of the time. More clonal expansion characterized HLA-associated TCR beta chains than equally common others in a later analysis. Sequencing likely caused a cluster of highly shared sequence variants. Specificity of three CMV-associated chains for CMV antigens was verified in vitro.

Germline CDR1 is SGHDT and CDR2 is YYEEEE. There are 15 residues in the CDR3. V lost 1 base, J lost 7 bases, and 7 bases stayed unmatched. Sequenced sample: PBMCs. The sequence derives from a middle-aged woman in good health and CMV-seropositive. V and J are TRBV5-6 and TRBJ1-4; TRBD1 agrees at 7 bases. The CDR3 here is CASSLPTGRSEKLFF. The DNA for the CDR3 is TGTGCCAGCAGCTTGCCGACAGGGAGGTCTGAAAAACTGTTTTTT.